The present entry profiles one T cell receptor (beta chain) with its context. Its antigen is not known. CDR3 length: 15 residues. Germline CDR1 and CDR2: SSHAT and FNYEAQ (reference sequence). Trimming left V 3 bases short and J 4 bases short, with 12 bases between. This sample is drawn from a study of T cell responses to AZD1222 COVID-19 vaccine. Findings and limits, study-wide: Spike-specific TCR depth and breadth grew after two AZD1222 doses. Clonal diversity may have been underestimated, and the donors were mostly white British, with more females than males. With dominance at 160-218 and 743-854, vaccine-associated CD4 TCRs spanned spike. Recipients of AZD1222 seropositive at baseline numbered only six or seven.

Using immunoSEQ multiplex PCR, the repertoire was profiled, and TCRdb retains in-frame clones only, with some absent. The table records roughly 50,000 clones, roughly 87% of them present only once. The sequence was obtained from an adult in good health. This material consisted of peripheral blood, taken on day 0 of AZD1222 vaccination. This rearrangement joins TRBV7-7 to TRBJ1-4; tentatively, D is TRBD1 (5 bases). The CDR3 loop is CASSFSQGFNEKLFF. DNA for the CDR3: TGTGCCAGCAGCTTCAGTCAGGGATTTAATGAAAAACTGTTTTTT.